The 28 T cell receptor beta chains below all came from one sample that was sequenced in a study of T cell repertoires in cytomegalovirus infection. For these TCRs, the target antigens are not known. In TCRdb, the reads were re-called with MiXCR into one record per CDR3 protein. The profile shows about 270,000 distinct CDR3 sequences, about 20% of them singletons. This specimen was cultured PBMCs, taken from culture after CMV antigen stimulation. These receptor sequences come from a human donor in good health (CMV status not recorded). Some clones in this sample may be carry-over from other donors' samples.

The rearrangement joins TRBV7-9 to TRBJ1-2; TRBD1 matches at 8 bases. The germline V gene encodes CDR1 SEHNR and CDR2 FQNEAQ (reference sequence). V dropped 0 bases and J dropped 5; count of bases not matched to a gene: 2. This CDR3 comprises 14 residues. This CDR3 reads CASSLARTGYGYTF. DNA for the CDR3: TGTGCCAGCAGCTTAGCTAGGACAGGGTATGGCTACACCTTC.

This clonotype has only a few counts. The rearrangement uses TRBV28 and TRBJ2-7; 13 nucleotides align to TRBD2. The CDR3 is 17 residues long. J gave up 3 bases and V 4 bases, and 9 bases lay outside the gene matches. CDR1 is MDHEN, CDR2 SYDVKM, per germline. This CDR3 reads CASSSTLRLAGGYEQYF. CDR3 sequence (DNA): TGTGCCAGCAGTTCAACTCTCAGACTAGCGGGAGGCTACGAGCAGTACTTC.

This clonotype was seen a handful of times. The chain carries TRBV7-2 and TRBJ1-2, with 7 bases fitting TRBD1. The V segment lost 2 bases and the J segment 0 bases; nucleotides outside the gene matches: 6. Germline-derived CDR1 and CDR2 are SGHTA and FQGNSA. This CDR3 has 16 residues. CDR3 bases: TGTGCCAGCAGCTTACGACAGGGACAAGCTAACTATGGCTACACCTTC. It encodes CASSLRQGQANYGYTF.

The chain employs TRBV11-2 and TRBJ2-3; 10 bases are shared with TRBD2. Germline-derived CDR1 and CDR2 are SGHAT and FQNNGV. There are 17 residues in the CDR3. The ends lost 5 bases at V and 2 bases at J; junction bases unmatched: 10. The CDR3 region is CASSTGLAELNTDTQYF. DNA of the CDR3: TGTGCCAGCAGCACCGGACTAGCGGAGTTGAACACAGATACGCAGTATTTT.

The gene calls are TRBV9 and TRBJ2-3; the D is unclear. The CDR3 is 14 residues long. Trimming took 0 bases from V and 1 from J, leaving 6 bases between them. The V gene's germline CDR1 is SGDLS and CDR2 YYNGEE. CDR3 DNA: TGTGCCAGCAGCGTAGGTGCAGGCACAGATACGCAGTATTTT. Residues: CASSVGAGTDTQYF.

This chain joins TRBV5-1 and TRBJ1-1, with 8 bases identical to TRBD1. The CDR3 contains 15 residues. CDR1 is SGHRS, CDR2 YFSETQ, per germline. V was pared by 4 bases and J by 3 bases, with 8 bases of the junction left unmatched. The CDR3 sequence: CASSVQDRGYTEAFF. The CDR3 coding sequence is TGCGCCAGCAGCGTCCAAGACAGGGGATACACTGAAGCTTTCTTT.

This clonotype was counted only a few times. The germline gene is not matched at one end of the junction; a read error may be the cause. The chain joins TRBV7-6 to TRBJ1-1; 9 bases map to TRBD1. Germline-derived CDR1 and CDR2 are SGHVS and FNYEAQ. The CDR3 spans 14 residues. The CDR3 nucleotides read TGTGCTAGCAGCTTGACAGGGGGTAATTTGGGAGCTTTCTTT. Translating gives CASSLTGGNLGAFF.

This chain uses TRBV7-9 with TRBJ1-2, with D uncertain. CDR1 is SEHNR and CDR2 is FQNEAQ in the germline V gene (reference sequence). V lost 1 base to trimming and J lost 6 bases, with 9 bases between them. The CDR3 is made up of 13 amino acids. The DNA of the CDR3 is TGTGCCAGCAGCTTAGTTTACACGGATGGCTACACCTTC. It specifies CASSLVYTDGYTF.

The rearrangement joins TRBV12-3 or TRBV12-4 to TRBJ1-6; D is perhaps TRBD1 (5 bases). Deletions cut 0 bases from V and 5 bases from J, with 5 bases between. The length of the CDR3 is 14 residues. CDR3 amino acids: CASSLAGHNSPLHF. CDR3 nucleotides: TGTGCCAGCAGTTTAGCGGGGCATAATTCACCCCTCCACTTT.

In DNA form, the CDR3 reads TGCGCCAGCAGCCGCCGGGGACATACGGACACCGGGGAGCTGTTTTTT. It is translated as CASSRRGHTDTGELFF. This rearrangement joins TRBV5-1 to TRBJ2-2, with D possibly TRBD1 on 6 matching bases. The CDR3 totals 16 residues. The germline V gene has CDR1 SGHRS and CDR2 YFSETQ. The ends were cut back, 4 bases at V and 3 bases at J, with 16 bases in the middle.

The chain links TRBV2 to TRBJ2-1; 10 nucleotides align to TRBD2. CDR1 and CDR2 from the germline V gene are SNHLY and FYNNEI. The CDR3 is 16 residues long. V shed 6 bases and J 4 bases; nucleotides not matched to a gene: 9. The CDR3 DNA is TGTGCCAGCAGCCCTAGCGGGAGACTGAGTTACAATGAGCAGTTCTTC. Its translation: CASSPSGRLSYNEQFF.

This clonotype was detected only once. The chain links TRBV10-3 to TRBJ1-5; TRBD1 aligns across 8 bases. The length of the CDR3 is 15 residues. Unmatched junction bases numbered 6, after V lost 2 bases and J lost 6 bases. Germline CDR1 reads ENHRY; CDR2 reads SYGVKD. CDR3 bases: TGTGCCATCAGTGAGGTGGACAGGGTCGTTCAGCCCCAGCATTTT. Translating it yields CAISEVDRVVQPQHF.

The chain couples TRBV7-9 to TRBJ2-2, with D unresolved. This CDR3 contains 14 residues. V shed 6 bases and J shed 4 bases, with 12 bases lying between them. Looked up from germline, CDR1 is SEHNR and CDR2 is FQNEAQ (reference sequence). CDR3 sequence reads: CASSKNAATGELFF. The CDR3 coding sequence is TGTGCCAGCAGTAAAAACGCGGCCACCGGGGAGCTGTTTTTT.

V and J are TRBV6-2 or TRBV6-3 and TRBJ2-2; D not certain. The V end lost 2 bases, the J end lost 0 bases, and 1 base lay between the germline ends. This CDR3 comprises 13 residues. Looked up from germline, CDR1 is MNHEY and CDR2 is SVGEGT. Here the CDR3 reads CASSYPNTGELFF. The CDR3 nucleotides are TGTGCCAGCAGTTACCCGAACACCGGGGAGCTGTTTTTT.

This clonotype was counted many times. In DNA, the CDR3 is TGTGCCAGCACTATAGCGGGGGGACAAGAGACCCAGTACTTC. Residues: CASTIAGGQETQYF. The chain employs TRBV12-3 or TRBV12-4 and TRBJ2-5, with 10 bases identical to TRBD2. This CDR3 contains 14 residues. V dropped 7 bases and J dropped 2; count of bases not matched to a gene: 4.

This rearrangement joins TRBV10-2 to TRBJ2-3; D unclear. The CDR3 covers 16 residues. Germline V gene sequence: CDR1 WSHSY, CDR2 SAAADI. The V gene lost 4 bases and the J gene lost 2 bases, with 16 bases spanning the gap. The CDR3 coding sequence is TGCGCCAGCAGTGTTGATTTAGCTAGGGCCACAGATACGCAGTATTTT. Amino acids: CASSVDLARATDTQYF.

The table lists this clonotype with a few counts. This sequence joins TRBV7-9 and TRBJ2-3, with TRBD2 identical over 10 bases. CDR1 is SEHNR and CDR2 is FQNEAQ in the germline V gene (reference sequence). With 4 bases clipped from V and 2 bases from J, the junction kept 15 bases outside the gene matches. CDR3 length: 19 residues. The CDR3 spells CASSSGLAGDVPLTDTQYF. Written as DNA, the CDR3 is TGTGCCAGCAGCTCAGGGCTAGCGGGAGATGTTCCCCTCACAGATACGCAGTATTTT.

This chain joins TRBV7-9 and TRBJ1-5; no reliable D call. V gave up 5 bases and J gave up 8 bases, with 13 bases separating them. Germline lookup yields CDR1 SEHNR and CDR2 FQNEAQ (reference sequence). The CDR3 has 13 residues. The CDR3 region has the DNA TGTGCCAGCAGCCGGGCCCCCGGCGAGCCCCAGCATTTT. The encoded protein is CASSRAPGEPQHF.

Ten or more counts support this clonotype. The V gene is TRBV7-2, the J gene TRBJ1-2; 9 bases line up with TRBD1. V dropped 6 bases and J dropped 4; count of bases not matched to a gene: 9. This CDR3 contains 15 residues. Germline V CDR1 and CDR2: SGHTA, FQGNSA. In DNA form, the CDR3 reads TGTGCCAGCAGGGCCGGGACAGGGTCGGGCTATGGCTACACCTTC. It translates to CASRAGTGSGYGYTF.

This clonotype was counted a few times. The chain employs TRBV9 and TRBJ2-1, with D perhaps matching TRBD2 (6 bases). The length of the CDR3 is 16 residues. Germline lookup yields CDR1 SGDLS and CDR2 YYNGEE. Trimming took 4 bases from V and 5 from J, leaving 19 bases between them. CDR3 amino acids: CASSSIRDLLHNEQFF. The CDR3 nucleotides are TGTGCCAGCAGCTCAATCCGGGACTTGCTCCACAATGAGCAGTTCTTC.

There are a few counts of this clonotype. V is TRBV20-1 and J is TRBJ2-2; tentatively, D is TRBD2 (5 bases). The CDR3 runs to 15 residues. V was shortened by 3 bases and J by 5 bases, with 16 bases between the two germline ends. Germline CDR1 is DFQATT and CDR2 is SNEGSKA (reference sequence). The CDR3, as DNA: TGCAGTGCTAGGGCCGGGGATAGGGAGACCGGGGAGCTGTTTTTT. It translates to CSARAGDRETGELFF.

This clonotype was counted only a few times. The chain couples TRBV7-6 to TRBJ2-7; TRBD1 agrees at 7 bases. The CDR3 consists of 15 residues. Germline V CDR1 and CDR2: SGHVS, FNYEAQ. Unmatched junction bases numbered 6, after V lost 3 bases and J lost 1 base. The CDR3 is CASSLGGGQSYEQYF. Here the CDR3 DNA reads TGTGCCAGCAGCTTGGGTGGGGGACAGTCCTACGAGCAGTACTTC.

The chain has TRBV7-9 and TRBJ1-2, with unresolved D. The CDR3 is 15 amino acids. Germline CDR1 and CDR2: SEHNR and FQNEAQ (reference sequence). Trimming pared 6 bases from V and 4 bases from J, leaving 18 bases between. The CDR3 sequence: CASRPGEVSIYGYTF. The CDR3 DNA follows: TGTGCCAGCAGACCCGGGGAGGTCTCCATCTATGGCTACACCTTC.

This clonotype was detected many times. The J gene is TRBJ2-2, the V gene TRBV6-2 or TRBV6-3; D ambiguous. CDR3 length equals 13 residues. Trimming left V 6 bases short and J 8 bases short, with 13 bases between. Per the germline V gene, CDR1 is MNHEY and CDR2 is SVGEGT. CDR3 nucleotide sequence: TGTGCCAGCAGCTCCCTTGCTTCGGGGGAGCTGTTTTTT. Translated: CASSSLASGELFF.

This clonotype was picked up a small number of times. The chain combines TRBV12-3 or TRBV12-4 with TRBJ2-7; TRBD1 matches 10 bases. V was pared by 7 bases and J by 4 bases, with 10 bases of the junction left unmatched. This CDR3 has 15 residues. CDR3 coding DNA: TGTGCCAGCACCAAGGGGGACAGGGGCCGGTACGAGCAGTACTTC. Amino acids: CASTKGDRGRYEQYF.

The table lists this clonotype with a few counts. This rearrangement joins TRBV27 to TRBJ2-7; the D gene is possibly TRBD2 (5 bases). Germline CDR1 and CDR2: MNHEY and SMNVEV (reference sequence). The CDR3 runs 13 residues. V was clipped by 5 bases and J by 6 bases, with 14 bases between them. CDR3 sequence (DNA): TGTGCCAGCAGTCTACCCGTCGGAGGCGAGCAGTACTTC. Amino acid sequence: CASSLPVGGEQYF.

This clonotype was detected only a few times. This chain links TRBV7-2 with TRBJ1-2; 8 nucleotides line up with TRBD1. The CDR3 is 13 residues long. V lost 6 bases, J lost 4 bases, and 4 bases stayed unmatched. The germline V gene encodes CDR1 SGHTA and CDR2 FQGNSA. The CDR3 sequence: CASRGQVGYGYTF. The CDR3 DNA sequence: TGTGCCAGCAGGGGACAGGTCGGCTATGGCTACACCTTC.

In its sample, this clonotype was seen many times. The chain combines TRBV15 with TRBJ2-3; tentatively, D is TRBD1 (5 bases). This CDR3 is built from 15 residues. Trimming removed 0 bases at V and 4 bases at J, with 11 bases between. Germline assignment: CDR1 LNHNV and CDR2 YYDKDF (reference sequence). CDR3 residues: CATSRDLETADTQYF. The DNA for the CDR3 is TGTGCCACCAGCAGAGATCTGGAGACAGCAGATACGCAGTATTTT.